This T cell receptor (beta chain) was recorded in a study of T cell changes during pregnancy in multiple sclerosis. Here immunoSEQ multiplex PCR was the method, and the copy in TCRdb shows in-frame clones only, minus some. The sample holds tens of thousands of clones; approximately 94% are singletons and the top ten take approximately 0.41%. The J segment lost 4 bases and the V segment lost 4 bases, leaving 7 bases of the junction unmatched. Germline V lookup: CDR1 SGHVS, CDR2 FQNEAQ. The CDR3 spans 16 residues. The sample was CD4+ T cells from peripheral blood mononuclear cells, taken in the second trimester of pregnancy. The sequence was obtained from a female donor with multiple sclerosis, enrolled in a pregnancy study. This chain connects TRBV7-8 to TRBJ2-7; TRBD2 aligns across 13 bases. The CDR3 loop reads CASSSSGLAGTYEQYF. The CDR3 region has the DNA TGTGCCAGCAGCTCTTCGGGACTAGCGGGAACATACGAGCAGTACTTC.